The 21 T cell receptor beta chains in this list originate from one sample, sequenced in a study of Ad26.COV2.S vaccination and SARS-CoV-2 variants. The sample's treatment: some 20 received Ad26.COV2.S at low or high dose, single or two shots; five or six received placebo; per-sample allocation not given. Repertoires come from day 63 after the first vaccine or placebo injection. Sequencing used immunoSEQ multiplex PCR; TCRdb keeps in-frame clones, though not all of them. The sample lists approximately 410,000 clones, more than 75% occurring once. Sample: peripheral blood, taken in a trial of Ad26.COV2.S vaccine versus placebo. The receptors stem from a person aged 18 to 65 who received the Ad26.COV2.S COVID-19 vaccine or a placebo.

The V call is TRBV2, the J call TRBJ2-2; D may be TRBD2 (5 bases). The length of the CDR3 is 14 residues. The V end was cut by 4 bases, the J end by 5 bases, with 11 bases between. Germline V CDR1 and CDR2: SNHLY, FYNNEI. For the CDR3, the DNA is TGTGCCAGCAGTGGAGTGGGCGGGACCGGGGAGCTGTTTTTT. This gives the protein CASSGVGGTGELFF.

The chain has TRBV4-1 and TRBJ1-1, with a weak D call TRBD1 (6 bases). V lost 1 base and J 1 base, leaving 10 bases between the germline ends. From germline, CDR1 is MGHRA and CDR2 YSYEKL. The CDR3 is 15 residues long. The CDR3 coding sequence is TGCGCCAGCAGCCAAGCGGGCAGGGGGAACACTGAAGCTTTCTTT. Translation: CASSQAGRGNTEAFF.

This clone was picked up many times. The chain couples TRBV23-1 to TRBJ1-4; no clear D gene. TRBV23-1 is an open reading frame, and its role is uncertain. The CDR3 totals 12 residues. The V end was cut by 6 bases, the J end by 8 bases, with 10 bases between. CDR3 sequence: CASSYRREKLFF. As DNA, the CDR3 is TGCGCCAGCAGCTATCGGCGGGAAAAACTGTTTTTT.

A single count supports this clone. The chain is built from TRBV7-2 and TRBJ1-6; 8 bases line up with TRBD1. Germline V gene lookup returns CDR1 SGHTA and CDR2 FQGNSA. CDR3 length: 17 residues. The ends lost 4 bases at V and 6 bases at J; junction bases unmatched: 11. CDR3 in DNA: TGTGCCAGCAGCTCGGAACAGGGGGGGGCGCGTAATTCACCCCTCCACTTT. This encodes CASSSEQGGARNSPLHF.

This chain joins TRBV7-9 and TRBJ2-3, with TRBD1 matching 8 bases. V dropped 3 bases and J dropped 1; count of bases not matched to a gene: 3. Germline lookup yields CDR1 SEHNR and CDR2 FQNEAQ (reference sequence). The CDR3 runs 15 residues. The DNA of the CDR3 is TGTGCCAGCAGCTTGCAGGGGGCTGGCACAGATACGCAGTATTTT. Protein product: CASSLQGAGTDTQYF.

The genes are TRBV19 and TRBJ2-7, with D perhaps being TRBD1 or TRBD2 (6 bases each). Trimming removed 1 base from V and 3 bases from J, with 10 bases in between. Germline values: CDR1 LNHDA, CDR2 SQIVND (reference sequence). This CDR3 is built from 14 residues. The DNA for the CDR3 is TGTGCCAGTAGTATAGCGGGGGCGGGCTACGAGCAGTACTTC. As protein: CASSIAGAGYEQYF.

The chain couples TRBV6-5 to TRBJ2-2; 8 bases align to TRBD2. The CDR3 runs to 15 residues. The germline V gene has CDR1 MNHEY and CDR2 SVGAGI. V was clipped by 2 bases and J by 6 bases; unmatched bases: 5. The CDR3 spells CASSYAYGGAGELFF. The CDR3 region has the DNA TGTGCCAGCAGTTACGCCTACGGGGGGGCCGGGGAGCTGTTTTTT.

This sequence joins TRBV19 and TRBJ1-2, with TRBD1 as a possible D gene (5 bases). In germline, CDR1 is LNHDA, CDR2 SQIVND (reference sequence). The length of the CDR3 is 13 residues. Trimming stripped 11 bases from V and 0 bases from J, with 13 bases between. The CDR3 protein is CASRDPTNYGYTF. The CDR3, as DNA: TGTGCCTCTAGGGACCCTACTAACTATGGCTACACCTTC.

This chain uses TRBV6-1 with TRBJ2-3, with 9 nucleotides matching TRBD2. The CDR3 runs 16 residues. V was pared by 1 base and J by 4 bases, with 6 bases of the junction left unmatched. In germline, CDR1 is MNHNS, CDR2 SASEGT. Written as DNA, the CDR3 is TGTGCCAGCAGTGAAGGGGGTAGCGGGGGAGCAGATACGCAGTATTTT. Translating it yields CASSEGGSGGADTQYF.

To note about this clone: Other DNA sequences in the same sample also yield this CDR3. V and J are TRBV4-2 and TRBJ2-3; D gene unclear. In germline, CDR1 is LGHNA, CDR2 YNFKEQ. CDR3 length equals 14 residues. V was pared by 0 bases and J by 1 base, with 5 bases between. The CDR3 coding sequence is TGTGCCAGCAGCCAAGATAGGCGCACAGATACGCAGTATTTT. Protein sequence: CASSQDRRTDTQYF.

V and J are TRBV7-9 and TRBJ1-6, with TRBD1 matching over 8 bases. This CDR3 has 14 amino acids. Germline V gene sequence: CDR1 SEHNR, CDR2 FQNEAQ (reference sequence). V lost 5 bases and J lost 10; bases outside the gene matches: 7. CDR3 nucleotide sequence: TGTGCCAGCAGCATGGACAGGGCGGAATCACCCCTCCACTTT. It codes for CASSMDRAESPLHF.

The chain is built from TRBV28 and TRBJ2-7, with 12 bases identical to TRBD1. Trimming at V came to 10 bases and at J to 4 bases, leaving 14 bases not matched to a gene. CDR3 size: 16 residues. The germline gives CDR1 MDHEN, CDR2 SYDVKM. Here the CDR3 reads CATMGIAGQGAYEQYF. DNA of the CDR3: TGTGCCACCATGGGCATCGCGGGACAGGGGGCTTACGAGCAGTACTTC.

The chain links TRBV7-2 to TRBJ1-1; unclear D gene. The V end lost 1 base, the J end lost 2 bases, and 8 bases lay between the germline ends. The CDR3 runs 14 residues. Germline CDR1 SGHTA, CDR2 FQGNSA. The CDR3 loop reads CASSLEAGNTEAFF. The DNA for the CDR3 is TGTGCCAGCAGCTTAGAGGCAGGAAACACTGAAGCTTTCTTT.

This clone showed up just once. The CDR3 DNA reads as TGTGCCAGTAGCAAATTCCCCCCCGGGACAGGGGTCGAGACCCAGTACTTC. Residues: CASSKFPPGTGVETQYF. The chain is built from TRBV19 and TRBJ2-5, with 10 bases matching TRBD1. CDR1 is LNHDA, CDR2 SQIVND, per germline (reference sequence). V lost 6 bases, J lost 5 bases, and 15 bases stayed unmatched. There are 17 residues in the CDR3. Full variable domain (missing parts from reference TRBV19 and TRBJ2-5): DGGITQSPKYLFRKEGQNVTLSCEQNLNHDAMYWYRQDPGQGLRLIYYSQIVNDFQKGDIAEGYSVSREKKESFPLTVTSAQKNPTAFYLCASSKFPPGTGVETQYFGPGTRLLVL.

This chain joins TRBV7-9 and TRBJ2-7; 9 positions match TRBD1. The CDR3 is made up of 14 amino acids. Germline loops: CDR1 SEHNR, CDR2 FQNEAQ (reference sequence). The V segment lost 1 base and the J segment 6 bases; nucleotides outside the gene matches: 4. The CDR3 DNA reads TGTGCCAGCAGCTTAGGGGGGACAGGGACCGAGCAGTACTTC. It translates to CASSLGGTGTEQYF.

The chain couples TRBV6-5 to TRBJ1-2, with a tentative D call TRBD1 (6 bases). Per the germline V gene, CDR1 is MNHEY and CDR2 is SVGAGI. V dropped 6 bases and J dropped 13 bases, with 15 bases sitting between them. The CDR3 extends over 11 amino acids. The CDR3 DNA is TGTGCCAGCAGACGACAGGCTCGTCCCACCTTC. It encodes CASRRQARPTF.

This rearrangement joins TRBV19 to TRBJ1-5, with 8 bases matching TRBD1. With 5 bases clipped from V and 6 bases from J, the junction kept 6 bases outside the gene matches. CDR1 is LNHDA, CDR2 SQIVND, per germline (reference sequence). The CDR3 has 14 amino acids. CDR3 in amino acids: CASSPGQGVQPQHF. CDR3 nucleotide sequence: TGTGCCAGTAGTCCTGGACAGGGAGTTCAGCCCCAGCATTTT.

The CDR3 reads CASREHGAGGYTEAFF. CDR3 bases: TGTGCCAGCAGAGAGCACGGGGCAGGGGGGTACACTGAAGCTTTCTTT. The rearrangement links TRBV21-1 to TRBJ1-1; the D call TRBD1 from the table was never checked on the DNA. TRBV21-1 is listed as a pseudogene. The CDR3 loop spans 16 amino acids.

The chain employs TRBV19 and TRBJ2-7; D tentatively fits TRBD1 or TRBD2 (5 bases each). The CDR3 contains 14 residues. Germline loops: CDR1 LNHDA, CDR2 SQIVND (reference sequence). Trimming shortened V by 1 base and J by 3 bases, and 10 bases separated the two germline ends. The CDR3 region has the DNA TGTGCCAGTAGTATAGGTGGGACGGACTACGAGCAGTACTTC. This codes for CASSIGGTDYEQYF.

CDR3 amino acids: CASSEPHRPYGYTF. CDR3 bases: TGCGCCAGCAGTGAGCCCCACAGACCCTATGGCTACACCTTC. This sequence joins TRBV10-1 and TRBJ1-2, with no clear D. There are 14 residues in the CDR3. The ends were cut back, 2 bases at V and 4 bases at J, with 11 bases in the middle. In germline, CDR1 is WNHNN, CDR2 SYGVQD (reference sequence).

The chain links TRBV5-4 to TRBJ1-3, with D hard to call. The germline V gene has CDR1 SGHNT and CDR2 YYREEE (reference sequence). This CDR3 spans 14 amino acids. Trimming removed 4 bases from V and 14 bases from J, with 22 bases in between. The CDR3 DNA reads TGTGCCAGCAGCCTAGAAGGACGGATCAGCGAAGTATATTTT. This encodes CASSLEGRISEVYF.